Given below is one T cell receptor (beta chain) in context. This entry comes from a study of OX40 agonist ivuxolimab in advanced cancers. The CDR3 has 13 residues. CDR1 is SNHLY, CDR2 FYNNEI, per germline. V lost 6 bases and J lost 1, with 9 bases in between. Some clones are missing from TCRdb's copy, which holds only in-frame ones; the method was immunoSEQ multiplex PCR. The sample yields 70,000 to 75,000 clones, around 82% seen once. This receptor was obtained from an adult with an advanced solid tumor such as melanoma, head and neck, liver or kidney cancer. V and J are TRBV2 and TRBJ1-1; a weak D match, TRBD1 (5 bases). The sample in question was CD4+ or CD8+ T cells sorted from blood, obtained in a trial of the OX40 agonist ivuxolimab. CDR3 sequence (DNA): TGTGCCAGCAGCGGACACACGAACACTGAAGCTTTCTTT. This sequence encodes CASSGHTNTEAFF.